This is a list of T cell receptor beta chains from one sample in a study of early T cells in non-severe SARS-CoV-2 infection. TCRdb reprocessed the 5' RACE reads via MiXCR and lists one record per CDR3 protein. The table lists some 66,000 distinct CDR3 sequences, roughly 9.1% of them singletons, with roughly 3.2% in the top ten. Sequenced: whole blood. Every receptor here comes from an adult who was a healthcare worker with PCR-confirmed SARS-CoV-2 infection or an uninfected control (not recorded which). The CDR3 runs from the conserved cysteine through the conserved F or W. D genes are given only for firm matches. Rows may omit the clone size; those that give it use once, few, many or a size class.

TRBD2,TRBJ2-7,TRBV27,many,TGTGCCAGCAAGCGGGGCCTAACCTCCTACGAGCAGTACTTC,CASKRGLTSYEQYF
NA,TRBJ2-7,TRBV6-6,few,TGTGCCAGCAGTCCTATCACAGGGTCCTCCTACGAGCAGTACTTC,CASSPITGSSYEQYF
NA,TRBJ2-4,TRBV21-1,NA,TGTGCCAGCACCACGGGGGGCGGCGGGTTC,CASTTGGGGF
TRBD1,TRBJ2-7,TRBV14,NA,TGTGCCAGCAGCAGCCTCATGGGACAGGGGGCCGACGAGCAGTACTTC,CASSSLMGQGADEQYF
TRBD1,TRBJ1-1,TRBV20-1,NA,TGCAGTGCCGAGGACAGGGACTTGAACACTGAAGCTTTCTTT,CSAEDRDLNTEAFF
NA,TRBJ1-2,TRBV29-1,NA,TGCAGCGTGACGGTCTTCGCTAACTATGGCTACACCTTC,CSVTVFANYGYTF
NA,TRBJ2-1,TRBV19,many,TGTGCCAGTCAGTACGGTCAGTACAATGAGCAGTTCTTC,CASQYGQYNEQFF
TRBD2,TRBJ2-1,TRBV28,NA,TGTGCCAGCAGTTCAGGGACTAGCGGGCGGGATGAGCAGTTCTTC,CASSSGTSGRDEQFF
NA,TRBJ2-3,TRBV29-1,few,TGCAGCTCGGGGGAGGTAACGGATACGCAGTATTTT,CSSGEVTDTQYF
NA,TRBJ1-5,TRBV7-6,NA,TGTGCCAGCGGCGGGGCTAGCAATCAGCCCCAGCATTTT,CASGGASNQPQHF
NA,TRBJ1-2,TRBV20-1,many,TGCAGTGCTGGGATCGGTGGGAGCTACACCTTC,CSAGIGGSYTF
TRBD2,TRBJ2-7,TRBV20-1,NA,TGCAGTGCTAGAGAAACTAGCGGGAGTTCGAAGCAGTACTTC,CSARETSGSSKQYF
NA,TRBJ1-1,TRBV20-1,once,TGCAGTGCCGGAAGGATGAACACTGAAGCTTTCTTT,CSAGRMNTEAFF
NA,TRBJ1-1,TRBV5-1,few,TGCGCCAGCAGCTTGGTTGGTCCTAAAGTAGTCACTGAAGCTTTCTTT,CASSLVGPKVVTEAFF
NA,TRBJ2-2,TRBV20-1,many,TGCAGTGCTAGAGAGGTGGCGGCCCCGAACACCGGGGAGCTGTTTTTT,CSAREVAAPNTGELFF
NA,TRBJ2-3,TRBV10-3,many,TGTGCCATCAAGATGACAGCTACCCCTTCAGATACGCAGTATTTT,CAIKMTATPSDTQYF
NA,TRBJ1-2,TRBV7-8,many,TGTGCCAGCAGCTTACGACAGTACCATGGCTACACCTTC,CASSLRQYHGYTF
TRBD2,TRBJ2-7,TRBV20-1,few,TGCAGTGCTAGTGATGCGGCTAGCGGGTCCTACGAGCAGTACTTC,CSASDAASGSYEQYF
NA,TRBJ2-7,TRBV4-2,NA,TGTGCCAGCAGCCAAGAGTCCTTCCAGTCTGCGTTCTCCTACGAGCAGTACTTC,CASSQESFQSAFSYEQYF
NA,TRBJ1-6,TRBV28,many,TGTGCCAGCAGCCTAGGGGGGAGCTCCTATAATTCACCCCTCCACTTT,CASSLGGSSYNSPLHF
TRBD2,TRBJ2-1,TRBV12-3/TRBV12-4,NA,TGTGTCAGCAGTCTCACTAGCGGGAGTGAGCAGTTCTTC,CVSSLTSGSEQFF
TRBD2,TRBJ2-1,TRBV6-2/TRBV6-3,NA,TGTGCCAGCCTACTAGCGTCAAGCTCCTACAATGAGCAGTTCTTC,CASLLASSSYNEQFF
NA,TRBJ2-2,TRBV18,NA,TGTGCCAGCTCACCACGGCAGGGGGAGCTGTTTTTT,CASSPRQGELFF
NA,TRBJ2-5,TRBV5-6,few,TGTGCCAGCAGTACCGGGAAACAAGAGACCCAGTACTTC,CASSTGKQETQYF
TRBD1,TRBJ2-1,TRBV9,NA,TGTGCCAGCAGCGAACAGGGGGACTCCTACAATGAGCAGTTCTTC,CASSEQGDSYNEQFF
NA,TRBJ2-1,TRBV14,few,TGTGCCAGCAGCCAGCGTTATCGGAATGAGCAGTTCTTC,CASSQRYRNEQFF
NA,TRBJ1-2,TRBV11-2,few,TGTGCCAGCAGCTCAACCAAGAGGGACATGTATGGCTACACCTTC,CASSSTKRDMYGYTF
TRBD2,TRBJ2-3,TRBV28,few,TGTGCCAGCAGTGTCTCTAGCGGGAGGGTAACAGATACGCAGTATTTT,CASSVSSGRVTDTQYF
TRBD2,TRBJ2-1,TRBV6-1,many,TGTGCCAGCACCCAAGGACTAGCGAGAGACAATGAGCAGTTCTTC,CASTQGLARDNEQFF
NA,TRBJ2-3,TRBV12-3/TRBV12-4,NA,TGTGCCAGCAGTCTCCTCCAGGGGGGCGCAGATACGCAGTATTTT,CASSLLQGGADTQYF
NA,TRBJ2-7,TRBV7-2,NA,TGTGCCAGCAGCCCCTCCTACCTGGTTTCCTACGAGCAGTACTTC,CASSPSYLVSYEQYF
NA,TRBJ2-7,TRBV6-1,many,TGTGCCAGCAGTGACCCGAGGTACGGGGTCTCCTACGAGCAGTACTTC,CASSDPRYGVSYEQYF
TRBD2,TRBJ2-2,TRBV5-1,NA,TGCGCCAGCAGCCCCAGACTAGCGGGAACCGGGGAGCTGTTTTTT,CASSPRLAGTGELFF
NA,TRBJ1-4,TRBV7-8,medium-sized,TGTGCCAGCAGCCCCGACAGGCCCGGGCGTATGGAAAAACTGTTTTTT,CASSPDRPGRMEKLFF
NA,TRBJ1-2,TRBV30,many,TGTGCCTGGAGTGTGGTACTTTATGGCTACACCTTC,CAWSVVLYGYTF
TRBD1,TRBJ2-6,TRBV28,many,TGTGCCAGCAGGGGACAGGGCTCTGGGGCCAACGTCCTGACTTTC,CASRGQGSGANVLTF
NA,TRBJ2-3,TRBV5-1,few,TGCGCCAGCAGCCAGGGGGATACGCAGTATTTT,CASSQGDTQYF
TRBD2,TRBJ2-7,TRBV12-3/TRBV12-4,NA,TGTGCCAGCAGTTTAGTAGCGGGGACCGCCTACGAGCAGTACTTC,CASSLVAGTAYEQYF
NA,TRBJ1-5,TRBV20-1,few,TGCAGTGCTAGCCTCAGCAATCAGCCCCAGCATTTT,CSASLSNQPQHF
NA,TRBJ1-5,TRBV6-5,NA,TGTGCCAGCAGGCTCACGACGGGAGGCGGTCAGCCCCAGCATTTT,CASRLTTGGGQPQHF
TRBD1,TRBJ1-2,TRBV28,few,TGTGCCAGCAGTTCGGACAGGGGACCTAACTATGGCTACACCTTC,CASSSDRGPNYGYTF
NA,TRBJ2-5,TRBV6-1,NA,TGTGCCAGCAGCCCAACACCGTACCAAGAGACCCAGTACTTC,CASSPTPYQETQYF
TRBD2,TRBJ2-7,TRBV9,few,TGTGCCAGCAGCGCAGAGACTAGCGGGATGTCCTACGAGCAGTACTTC,CASSAETSGMSYEQYF
TRBD2,TRBJ2-1,TRBV29-1,few,TGCAGCGTTGCGGGTGAGGCGGGAGCAGTCCCCAATGAGCAGTTCTTC,CSVAGEAGAVPNEQFF
TRBD2,TRBJ2-1,TRBV3-1,many,TGTGCCAGCAGCCAGAGAGCGGGAGGGTCCTACAATGAGCAGTTCTTC,CASSQRAGGSYNEQFF
TRBD1,TRBJ1-5,TRBV18,NA,TGTGCCAGCTCACCACGGACAGGGGATCAGCCCCAGCATTTT,CASSPRTGDQPQHF
NA,TRBJ1-6,TRBV27,many,TGTGCCAGCAGCGAAGCCCCGCGCTATTCACCCCTCCACTTT,CASSEAPRYSPLHF
NA,TRBJ2-7,TRBV10-3,many,TGTGCCATCACCGGTCTCCAGGGGGGCGAGCAGTACTTC,CAITGLQGGEQYF
NA,TRBJ2-1,TRBV6-5,few,TGTGCCAGCAGTTACGGGGGGGCGGGAGAGTCCTACAATGAGCAGTTCTTC,CASSYGGAGESYNEQFF
TRBD2,TRBJ2-3,TRBV4-2,few,TGTGCCAGCAGCCAGGGACTAGCAGGCACAGATACGCAGTATTTT,CASSQGLAGTDTQYF